The next 7 T cell receptor beta chains were all read from a single sample in a study of shared clonotypes between healthy human individuals. Profiling relied on immunoSEQ multiplex PCR, and the TCRdb table lists in-frame clones only, not all of them. The sample yields 190,000 or so clones, 66% seen once. The sample comprised memory CD4+ T cells sorted from blood. Specified subset: CD45RA-negative fraction. These receptors originate from a man aged 25 to 40 in good health.

In its sample, this clone was seen a few times. The gene calls are TRBV7-9 and TRBJ2-7; possibly TRBD1 for D (6 bases). The CDR3 consists of 15 residues. Germline CDR1 SEHNR, CDR2 FQNEAQ (reference sequence). With 5 bases removed from V and 3 bases from J, the gap between germline ends came to 17 bases. DNA for the CDR3: TGTGCCAGCAGCCCCGGGACACTAGTCCACTACGAGCAGTACTTC. Translation: CASSPGTLVHYEQYF.

The V gene is TRBV2, the J gene TRBJ1-5, with 10 bases that match TRBD1. The junction had 6 bases not matched to a gene; V was cut back by 7 bases and J by 6 bases. The CDR3 extends over 14 amino acids. Germline CDR1 is SNHLY and CDR2 is FYNNEI. The CDR3 region has the DNA TGTGCCAGCATGGGGGGACAGGGGTTTCAGCCCCAGCATTTT. Its translation: CASMGGQGFQPQHF.

The gene calls are TRBV5-4 and TRBJ1-1; no definite D call. This CDR3 comprises 15 residues. Germline V lookup: CDR1 SGHNT, CDR2 YYREEE (reference sequence). V was trimmed by 0 bases and J by 4 bases, leaving 13 bases between them. The CDR3 nucleotides read TGTGCCAGCAGCTTGGGGGGTCCGGCGAGCACTGAAGCTTTCTTT. Its translation: CASSLGGPASTEAFF.

The gene calls are TRBV5-4 and TRBJ2-7, with D perhaps matching TRBD2 (6 bases). The germline V and J ends were trimmed by 10 bases and 2 bases, with 19 bases remaining between them. Per the germline V gene, CDR1 is SGHNT and CDR2 is YYREEE (reference sequence). This CDR3 region has 14 residues. CDR3 protein: CASGGLGGTYEQYF. As DNA, the CDR3 is TGTGCCTCGGGCGGACTTGGGGGGACCTACGAGCAGTACTTC.

The chain carries TRBV10-1 and TRBJ2-1, with 8 bases aligning to TRBD2. Trimming removed 0 bases from V and 2 bases from J; junction bases left unmatched: 3. CDR1 and CDR2 (germline): WNHNN, SYGVQD (reference sequence). This CDR3 is built from 16 residues. DNA for the CDR3: TGCGCCAGCAGTGAGTCGCCAGCGGGGGCCTACAATGAGCAGTTCTTC. As protein: CASSESPAGAYNEQFF.

A single count supports this clone. The rearrangement uses TRBV10-3 and TRBJ2-3; 8 nucleotides match TRBD2. CDR3 size: 14 residues. The V gene end was trimmed by 7 bases and the J gene end by 0 bases; junction bases not matched to a gene: 3. CDR1 is ENHRY, CDR2 SYGVKD, per germline. For the CDR3, the DNA is TGTGCCATCACGCCTAGCGGGAGCACAGATACGCAGTATTTT. It translates to CAITPSGSTDTQYF.

CDR3 region: CASNPSGVRNQPQHF. CDR3 nucleotides: TGTGCCAGTAATCCAAGTGGGGTACGCAATCAGCCCCAGCATTTT. The chain combines TRBV6-6 with TRBJ1-5; D unclear. CDR1 is MNHNY, CDR2 SVGAGI, per germline (reference sequence). Between the trimmed V and J ends, which lost 9 bases and 2 bases, there was a span of 17 bases. The CDR3 has 15 residues.